This TCR beta chain was recovered during a study of Graves' ophthalmopathy and Graves' hyperthyroidism. Study findings and constraints: Blood contained most expanded thyroid clonotypes exceeding 0.001 frequency.

V lost 0 bases to trimming and J lost 3 bases, with 14 bases between them. Germline lookup yields CDR1 SQVTM and CDR2 ANQGSEA. The CDR3 consists of 15 residues. This clonotype was detected a few times. What it recognizes is unknown. Amplification from RNA transcripts yielded the TCR beta CDR3 regions. HTBI primers were used in a first-round RT-PCR, which preceded a second-round multiplex PCR. TCRdb passed the multiplex PCR reads through MiXCR, listing each CDR3 protein once. This sample has roughly 350,000 distinct CDR3 sequences, with 17% found just once. The gene calls are TRBV29-1 and TRBJ1-1; tentative D call: TRBD1 (5 bases). This sequence originates from an adult woman with stable Graves' hyperthyroidism. Sequencing was performed on peripheral blood. The CDR3 region has the DNA TGCAGCGTTGAAGATAGGAGGGGTGGTCACACTGAAGCTTTCTTT. Its protein product is CSVEDRRGGHTEAFF.